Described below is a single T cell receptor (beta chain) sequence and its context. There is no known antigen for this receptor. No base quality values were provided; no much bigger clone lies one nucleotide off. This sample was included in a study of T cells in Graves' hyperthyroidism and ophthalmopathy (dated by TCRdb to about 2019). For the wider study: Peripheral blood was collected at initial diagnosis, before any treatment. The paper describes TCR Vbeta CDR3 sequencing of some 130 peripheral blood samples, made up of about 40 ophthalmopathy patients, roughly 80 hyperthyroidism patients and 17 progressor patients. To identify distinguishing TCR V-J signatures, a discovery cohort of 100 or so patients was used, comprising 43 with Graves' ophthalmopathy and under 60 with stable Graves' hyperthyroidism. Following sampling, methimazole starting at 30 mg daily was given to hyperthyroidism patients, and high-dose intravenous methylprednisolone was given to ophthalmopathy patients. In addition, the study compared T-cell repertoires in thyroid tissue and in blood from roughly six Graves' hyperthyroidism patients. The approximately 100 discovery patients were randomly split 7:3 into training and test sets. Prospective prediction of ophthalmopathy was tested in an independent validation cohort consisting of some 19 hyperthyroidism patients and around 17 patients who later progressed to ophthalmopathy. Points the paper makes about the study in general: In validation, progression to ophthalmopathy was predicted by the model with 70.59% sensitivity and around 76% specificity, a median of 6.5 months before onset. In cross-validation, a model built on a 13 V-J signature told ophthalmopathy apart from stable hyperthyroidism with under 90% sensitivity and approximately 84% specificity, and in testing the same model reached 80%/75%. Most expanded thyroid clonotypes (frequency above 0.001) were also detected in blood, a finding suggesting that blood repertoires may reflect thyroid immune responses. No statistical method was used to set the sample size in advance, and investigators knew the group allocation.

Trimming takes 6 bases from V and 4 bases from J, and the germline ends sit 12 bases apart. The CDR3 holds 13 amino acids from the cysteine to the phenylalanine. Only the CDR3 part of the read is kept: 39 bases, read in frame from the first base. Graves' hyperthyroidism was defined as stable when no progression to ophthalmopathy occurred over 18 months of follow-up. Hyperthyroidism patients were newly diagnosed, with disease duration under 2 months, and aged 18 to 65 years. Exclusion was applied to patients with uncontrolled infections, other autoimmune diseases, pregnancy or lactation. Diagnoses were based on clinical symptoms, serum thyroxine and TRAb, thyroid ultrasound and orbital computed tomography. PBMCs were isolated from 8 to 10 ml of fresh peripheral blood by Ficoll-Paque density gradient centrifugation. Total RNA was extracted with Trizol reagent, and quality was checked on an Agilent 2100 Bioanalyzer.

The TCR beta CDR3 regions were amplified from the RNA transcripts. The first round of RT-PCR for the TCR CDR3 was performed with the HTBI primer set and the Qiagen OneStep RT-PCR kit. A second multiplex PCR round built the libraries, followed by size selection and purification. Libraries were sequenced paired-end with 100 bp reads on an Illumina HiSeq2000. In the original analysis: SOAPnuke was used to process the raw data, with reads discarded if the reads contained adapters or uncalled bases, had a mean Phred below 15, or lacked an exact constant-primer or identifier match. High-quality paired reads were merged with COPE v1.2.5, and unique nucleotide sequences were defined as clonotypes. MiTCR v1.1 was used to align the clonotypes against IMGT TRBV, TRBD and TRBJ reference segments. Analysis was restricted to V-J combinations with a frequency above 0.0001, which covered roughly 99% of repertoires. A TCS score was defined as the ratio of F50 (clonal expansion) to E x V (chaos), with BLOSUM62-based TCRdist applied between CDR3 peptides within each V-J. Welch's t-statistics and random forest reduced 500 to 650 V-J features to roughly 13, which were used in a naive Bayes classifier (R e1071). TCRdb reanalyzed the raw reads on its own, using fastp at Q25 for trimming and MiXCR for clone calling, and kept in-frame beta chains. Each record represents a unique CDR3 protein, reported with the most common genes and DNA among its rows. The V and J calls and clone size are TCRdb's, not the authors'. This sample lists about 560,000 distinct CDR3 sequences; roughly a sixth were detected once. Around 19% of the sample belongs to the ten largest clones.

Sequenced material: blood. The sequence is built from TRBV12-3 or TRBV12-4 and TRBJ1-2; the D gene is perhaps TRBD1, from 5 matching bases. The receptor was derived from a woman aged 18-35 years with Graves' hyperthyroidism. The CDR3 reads CASSWGVSYGYTF. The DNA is TGTGCCAGCAGCTGGGGGGTGAGCTATGGCTACACCTTC.